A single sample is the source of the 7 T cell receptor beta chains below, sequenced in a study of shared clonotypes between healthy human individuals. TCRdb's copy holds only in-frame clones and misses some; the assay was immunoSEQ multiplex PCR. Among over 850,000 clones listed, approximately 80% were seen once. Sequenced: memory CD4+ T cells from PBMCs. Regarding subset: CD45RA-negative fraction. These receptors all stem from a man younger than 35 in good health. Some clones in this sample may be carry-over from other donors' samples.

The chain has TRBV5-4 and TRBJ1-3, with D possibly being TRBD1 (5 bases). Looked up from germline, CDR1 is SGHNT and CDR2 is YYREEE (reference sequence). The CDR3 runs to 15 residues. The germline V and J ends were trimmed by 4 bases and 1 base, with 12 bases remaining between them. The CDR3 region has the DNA TGTGCCAGCAGCGGGGGACGGGGGTCTGGAAACACCATATATTTT. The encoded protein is CASSGGRGSGNTIYF.

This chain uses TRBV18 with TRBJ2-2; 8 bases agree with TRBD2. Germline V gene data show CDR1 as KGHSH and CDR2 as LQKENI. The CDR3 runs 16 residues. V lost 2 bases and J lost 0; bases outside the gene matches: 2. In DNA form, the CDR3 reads TGTGCCAGCTCACCAACGGGACTAGCGAACACCGGGGAGCTGTTTTTT. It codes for CASSPTGLANTGELFF.

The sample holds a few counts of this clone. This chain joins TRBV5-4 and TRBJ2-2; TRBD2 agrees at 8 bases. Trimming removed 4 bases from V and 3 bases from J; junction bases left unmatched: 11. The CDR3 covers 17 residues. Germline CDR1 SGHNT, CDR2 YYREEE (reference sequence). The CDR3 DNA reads TGTGCCAGCAGCCCCTCGCTCCCGGGGGGGGACACCGGGGAGCTGTTTTTT. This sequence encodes CASSPSLPGGDTGELFF.

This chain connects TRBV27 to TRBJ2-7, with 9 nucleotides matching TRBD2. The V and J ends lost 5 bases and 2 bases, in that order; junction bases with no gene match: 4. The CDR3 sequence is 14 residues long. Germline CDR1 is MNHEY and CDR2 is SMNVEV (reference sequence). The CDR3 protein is CASSGLAGAYEQYF. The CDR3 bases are TGTGCCAGCAGTGGCTTAGCGGGGGCCTACGAGCAGTACTTC.

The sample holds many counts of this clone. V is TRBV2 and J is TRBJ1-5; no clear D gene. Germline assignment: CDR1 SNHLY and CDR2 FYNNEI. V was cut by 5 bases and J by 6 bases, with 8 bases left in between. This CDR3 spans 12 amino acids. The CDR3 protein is CASSPGSQPQHF. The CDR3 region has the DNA TGTGCCAGCAGTCCCGGGAGTCAGCCCCAGCATTTT.

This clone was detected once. The CDR3 nucleotides are TGTGCCAGCAGCGTAGCTGTTGGGACTAGCGTGAGAGATACGCAGTATTTT. It translates to CASSVAVGTSVRDTQYF. The chain links TRBV9 to TRBJ2-3; TRBD2 matches 10 bases. This CDR3 has 17 amino acids. Germline CDR1 is SGDLS and CDR2 is YYNGEE. V was pared by 0 bases and J by 5 bases, with 9 bases of the junction left unmatched.

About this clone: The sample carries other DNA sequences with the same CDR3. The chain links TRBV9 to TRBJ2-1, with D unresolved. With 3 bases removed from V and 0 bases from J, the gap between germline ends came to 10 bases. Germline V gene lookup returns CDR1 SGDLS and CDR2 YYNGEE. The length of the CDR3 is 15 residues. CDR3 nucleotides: TGTGCCAGCAGCGGTTCCGGCAGCTCCTACAATGAGCAGTTCTTC. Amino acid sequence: CASSGSGSSYNEQFF.